This T cell receptor (beta chain) was retrieved from a study of human T cells and chemical hapten exposure. Whole-study context: On around 2 cm by around 2 cm of upper inner arm skin, sensitization was performed with 2% DPC. Patch testing was performed with 0.01% DPC on the upper back, with reading at 6 days.

For this clonotype: The junction departs from the called germline gene at one end, perhaps through a read error.

Time point in this sample: pre-sensitization, week 0. Stated treatment: therapeutic diphenylcyclopropenone sensitization with weekly scalp DPC. TCRdb called the RACE reads again in MiXCR, with one record for every CDR3 protein. The sample records more than 250,000 distinct CDR3 sequences, more than 6.5% being singletons. The origin of this receptor is a woman in her forties with alopecia areata. Some clones in this sample may be carry-over from other donors' samples. Sequenced here: whole blood, sampled in connection with sensitization to the hapten diphenylcyclopropenone (DPC).

The CDR3 loop reads CSTRVGGTHGYTF. The CDR3 nucleotides read TGCAGTACTAGAGTGGGCGGTACTCATGGCTACACCTTC. The chain is built from TRBV20-1 and TRBJ1-2; D gene ambiguous. Per the germline V gene, CDR1 is DFQATT and CDR2 is SNEGSKA (reference sequence). This CDR3 spans 13 amino acids.